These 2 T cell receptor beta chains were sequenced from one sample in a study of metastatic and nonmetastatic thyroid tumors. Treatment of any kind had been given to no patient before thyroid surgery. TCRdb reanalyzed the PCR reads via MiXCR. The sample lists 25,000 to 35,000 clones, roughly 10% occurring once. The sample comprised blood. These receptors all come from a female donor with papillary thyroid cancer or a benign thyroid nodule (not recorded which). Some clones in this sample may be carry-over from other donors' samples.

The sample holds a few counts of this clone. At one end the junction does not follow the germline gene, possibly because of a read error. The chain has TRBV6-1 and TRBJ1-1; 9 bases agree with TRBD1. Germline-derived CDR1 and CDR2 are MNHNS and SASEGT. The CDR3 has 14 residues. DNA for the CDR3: TGTGCCAATGAACAGGGGGCTGGGAACACCGAAGCTTTCTTT. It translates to CANEQGAGNTEAFF.

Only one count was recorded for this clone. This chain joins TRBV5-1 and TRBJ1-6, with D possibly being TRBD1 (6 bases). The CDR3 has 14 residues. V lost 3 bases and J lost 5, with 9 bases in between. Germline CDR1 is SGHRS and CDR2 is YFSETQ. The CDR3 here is CASSSGDHNSPLHF. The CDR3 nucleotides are TGCGCCAGCAGCTCAGGGGACCATAATTCACCCCTCCACTTT.